The entry below describes one TCR beta chain. The data were taken from a study of blood T cell repertoires in COVID-19. Produced via immunoSEQ multiplex PCR; TCRdb's table is partial and in-frame only. This sample has roughly 290,000 clones, with roughly 90% found just once. The CDR3 has 16 residues. With 0 bases removed from V and 0 bases from J, the gap between germline ends came to 11 bases. Germline assignment: CDR1 SGDLS and CDR2 YYNGEE. Sequences were obtained from PBMCs or T cells enriched from blood (not recorded which). The chain couples TRBV9 to TRBJ2-3, with D uncertain. The receptor comes from a woman between 18 and 29 years old with acute COVID-19. The chain's CDR3 is CASSVGVAASTDTQYF. In DNA form, the CDR3 reads TGTGCCAGCAGCGTAGGGGTAGCAGCTAGCACAGATACGCAGTATTTT.